This TCR beta chain stems from a study of blood T cell repertoires in COVID-19. This clone has a single count. Sequencing used immunoSEQ multiplex PCR; TCRdb keeps in-frame clones, though not all of them. The data contain roughly 150,000 clones, roughly 85% of them seen just once; the ten biggest clones take up approximately 2%. V lost 2 bases and J 6 bases, leaving 10 bases between the germline ends. The CDR3 is made up of 13 amino acids. Per the germline V gene, CDR1 is SGHAT and CDR2 is FQDESV (reference sequence). The TCR sequence derives from a woman over 75 with acute or convalescent COVID-19. The rearrangement links TRBV11-1 to TRBJ1-2; D is unclear. Sequencing was carried out using peripheral blood. The CDR3, as DNA: TGTGCCAGCAGCTTATCGTCGGGAAATGGCTACACCTTC. Amino acid sequence: CASSLSSGNGYTF.